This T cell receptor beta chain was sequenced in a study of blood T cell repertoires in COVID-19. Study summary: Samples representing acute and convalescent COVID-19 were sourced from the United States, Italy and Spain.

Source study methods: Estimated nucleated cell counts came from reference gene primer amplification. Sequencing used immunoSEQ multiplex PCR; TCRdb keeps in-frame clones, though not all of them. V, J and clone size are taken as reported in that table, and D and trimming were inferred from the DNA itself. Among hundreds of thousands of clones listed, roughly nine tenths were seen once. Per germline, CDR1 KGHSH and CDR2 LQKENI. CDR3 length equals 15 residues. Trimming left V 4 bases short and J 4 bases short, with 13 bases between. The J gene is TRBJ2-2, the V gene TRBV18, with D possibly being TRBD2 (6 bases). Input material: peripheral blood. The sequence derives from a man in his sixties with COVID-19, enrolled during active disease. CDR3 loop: CASSQFNGGTGELFF. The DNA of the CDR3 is TGTGCCAGCTCACAATTCAACGGGGGCACCGGGGAGCTGTTTTTT.